Here is one TCR beta chain with its context. This entry is derived from a study of T cell changes during pregnancy in multiple sclerosis. CDR3 length: 15 residues. Germline V gives CDR1 MNHEY, CDR2 SVGAGI. V was pared by 0 bases and J by 3 bases, with 4 bases of the junction left unmatched. Assay: immunoSEQ multiplex PCR; the TCRdb copy retains only in-frame clones and omits some. This table has some 54,000 clones, 93% appearing once. Sample: peripheral blood, taken after pregnancy. The sequence came from a female donor with multiple sclerosis, enrolled in a pregnancy study. The chain has TRBV6-5 and TRBJ2-7; 8 nucleotides agree with TRBD1. Here the CDR3 DNA reads TGTGCCAGCAGTTACTCGGGACAGGTTGGCTACGAGCAGTACTTC. Translation gives CASSYSGQVGYEQYF.